Listed here are 15 T cell receptor beta chains from one sample, sequenced in a study of blood T cells in healthy people across ages. Then a second PCR, running roughly 6 to 12 cycles, was carried out with a sample-barcoded 5' primer and a J-beta primer mix. TCRdb re-derived calls from the 5' RACE reads in MiXCR, one entry per CDR3 protein. The sample yields about 1.4 million distinct CDR3 sequences, roughly 59% seen once. The specimen sequenced was blood. These receptors came from a man aged 18 to 29 in good health.

This CDR3 reads CASSPVGLAVYNEQFF. The CDR3 DNA reads as TGTGCCAGCAGCCCTGTGGGACTAGCGGTCTACAATGAGCAGTTCTTC. The chain joins TRBV14 to TRBJ2-1; TRBD2 matches at 11 bases. This CDR3 spans 16 amino acids. With 4 bases clipped from V and 3 bases from J, the junction kept 5 bases outside the gene matches. Germline CDR1 SGHDN, CDR2 FVKESK.

The genes are TRBV4-3 and TRBJ2-3, with 8 nucleotides matching TRBD1. The CDR3 sequence is 14 residues long. Trimming removed 0 bases from V and 11 bases from J; junction bases left unmatched: 7. In germline, CDR1 is LGHNA, CDR2 YSLEER. The CDR3 here is CASSQDLGQGVQYF. The CDR3 DNA follows: TGCGCCAGCAGCCAAGATCTCGGACAGGGTGTGCAGTATTTT.

The rearrangement joins TRBV27 to TRBJ2-1; 8 bases fit TRBD1. V lost 5 bases, J lost 3 bases, and 12 bases stayed unmatched. This CDR3 region has 17 residues. CDR1 is MNHEY, CDR2 SMNVEV, per germline (reference sequence). The CDR3 region has the DNA TGTGCCAGCAGTATCAGCCCGGACAGGGACGACTACAATGAGCAGTTCTTC. This translates into CASSISPDRDDYNEQFF.

CDR3 region: CAGTLSGTRVNEQFF. Here the CDR3 DNA reads TGTGCCGGCACCCTTTCCGGGACTAGAGTGAATGAGCAGTTCTTC. This rearrangement joins TRBV12-3 or TRBV12-4 to TRBJ2-1; 8 bases align to TRBD2. The ends lost 11 bases at V and 7 bases at J; junction bases unmatched: 16. The CDR3 loop spans 15 amino acids.

This chain joins TRBV3-1 and TRBJ1-2; D is perhaps TRBD1 (6 bases). V dropped 3 bases and J dropped 7 bases, with 21 bases sitting between them. Germline assignment: CDR1 LGHDT and CDR2 YNNKEL (reference sequence). The CDR3 runs to 16 residues. CDR3 bases: TGTGCCAGCAGCCAGCTTTTGATTGAGGGGGGAAGTGGCTACACCTTC. Translated: CASSQLLIEGGSGYTF.

The CDR3 is CASSSQRGPSYNEQFF. The CDR3 coding sequence is TGTGCCAGCAGCTCACAGCGGGGGCCCTCGTACAATGAGCAGTTCTTC. This rearrangement joins TRBV7-2 to TRBJ2-1; TRBD2 matches 8 bases. CDR3 size: 16 residues. The J segment lost 4 bases and the V segment lost 4 bases, leaving 9 bases of the junction unmatched. CDR1 and CDR2 (germline): SGHTA, FQGNSA. The variable domain in full, completed from reference TRBV7-2 and TRBJ2-1, reads GAGVSQSPSNKVTEKGKDVELRCDPISGHTALYWYRQSLGQGLEFLIYFQGNSAPDKSGLPSDRFSAERTGGSVSTLTIQRTQQEDSAVYLCASSSQRGPSYNEQFFGPGTRLTVL.

The chain employs TRBV25-1 and TRBJ1-1, with D unclear. V lost 2 bases to trimming and J lost 10 bases, with 14 bases between them. CDR3 length: 13 residues. Germline V gene lookup returns CDR1 MGHDK and CDR2 SYGVNS. The CDR3 protein is CASSEQLGALAFF. In DNA form, the CDR3 reads TGTGCCAGCAGTGAACAATTGGGCGCCCTAGCTTTCTTT.

This clonotype has just a few counts. Here the CDR3 DNA reads TGCAGTGCTCTCCTTCGAGAGCAGTTCTTC. Amino acids: CSALLREQFF. The rearrangement uses TRBV20-1 and TRBJ2-1; no clear D. The CDR3 is 10 amino acids. Between the trimmed V and J ends, which lost 5 bases and 10 bases, there was a span of 9 bases. Germline lookup yields CDR1 DFQATT and CDR2 SNEGSKA (reference sequence).

The chain couples TRBV5-5 to TRBJ2-1, with 10 bases lining up with TRBD2. Trimming removed 4 bases from V and 7 bases from J; junction bases left unmatched: 5. The CDR3 covers 14 residues. Germline-derived CDR1 and CDR2 are SGHKS and YYEKEE (reference sequence). The CDR3: CASSTSGTRNEQFF. The CDR3 nucleotides read TGTGCCAGCAGCACTAGCGGGACGCGTAATGAGCAGTTCTTC. Supplemented by reference TRBV5-5 and TRBJ2-1, the full variable domain reads DAGVTQSPTHLIKTRGQQVTLRCSPISGHKSVSWYQQVLGQGPQFIFQYYEKEERGRGNFPDRFSARQFPNYSSELNVNALLLGDSALYLCASSTSGTRNEQFFGPGTRLTVL.

The genes are TRBV11-2 and TRBJ2-3; D might be TRBD2 (5 bases). Trimming stripped 4 bases from V and 0 bases from J, with 14 bases between. The CDR3 contains 16 residues. Germline CDR1 reads SGHAT; CDR2 reads FQNNGV. The CDR3 region is CASSSRQGSSTDTQYF. In nucleotides, the CDR3 is TGTGCCAGCAGCTCCCGCCAAGGGAGTAGCACAGATACGCAGTATTTT.

This clonotype was found many times. One junction end does not reproduce the germline sequence, and a read error may be involved. The rearrangement joins TRBV5-1 to TRBJ2-7, with a tentative D call TRBD2 (5 bases). Germline assignment: CDR1 SGHRS and CDR2 YFSETQ. The CDR3 loop spans 13 amino acids. CDR3 protein: CASSPGLTYEQYF. CDR3 DNA: TGTGCCAGCAGCCCAGGACTGACCTACGAGCAGTACTTC.

This chain joins TRBV14 and TRBJ2-6; D gene ambiguous. This CDR3 has 17 residues. V lost 4 bases, J lost 0 bases, and 13 bases lay in between. CDR1 and CDR2 from the germline V gene are SGHDN and FVKESK. The CDR3 bases are TGTGCCAGCAGCCTAGGTCTGGAAGTCTCTGGGGCCAACGTCCTGACTTTC. Its translation is CASSLGLEVSGANVLTF.

This clonotype showed up just a few times. V is TRBV20-1 and J is TRBJ1-5; 7 nucleotides agree with TRBD1. Trimming at V came to 5 bases and at J to 4 bases, leaving 8 bases not matched to a gene. The germline V gene encodes CDR1 DFQATT and CDR2 SNEGSKA (reference sequence). This CDR3 is built from 14 residues. CDR3 residues: CSARTGQENQPQHF. CDR3 nucleotide sequence: TGCAGTGCTCGAACCGGACAGGAAAATCAGCCCCAGCATTTT.

This clonotype showed up just a few times. The chain is built from TRBV20-1 and TRBJ1-6; 10 bases agree with TRBD1. V was clipped by 4 bases and J by 18 bases; unmatched bases: 15. Germline CDR1 reads DFQATT; CDR2 reads SNEGSKA (reference sequence). The CDR3 covers 14 residues. CDR3 coding DNA: TGCAGTGCTACACCCAGGCCGGGACAGGGGATTCCCCACTTT. Amino acids: CSATPRPGQGIPHF.

This clonotype turned up a few times. The chain joins TRBV20-1 to TRBJ2-7; 8 nucleotides agree with TRBD1. This CDR3 has 17 residues. Germline CDR1 reads DFQATT; CDR2 reads SNEGSKA (reference sequence). V dropped 0 bases and J dropped 0; count of bases not matched to a gene: 10. CDR3 in DNA: TGCAGTGCTAGAGATCCTCCTCGGACAGGGACCTCCTACGAGCAGTACTTC. Protein: CSARDPPRTGTSYEQYF.